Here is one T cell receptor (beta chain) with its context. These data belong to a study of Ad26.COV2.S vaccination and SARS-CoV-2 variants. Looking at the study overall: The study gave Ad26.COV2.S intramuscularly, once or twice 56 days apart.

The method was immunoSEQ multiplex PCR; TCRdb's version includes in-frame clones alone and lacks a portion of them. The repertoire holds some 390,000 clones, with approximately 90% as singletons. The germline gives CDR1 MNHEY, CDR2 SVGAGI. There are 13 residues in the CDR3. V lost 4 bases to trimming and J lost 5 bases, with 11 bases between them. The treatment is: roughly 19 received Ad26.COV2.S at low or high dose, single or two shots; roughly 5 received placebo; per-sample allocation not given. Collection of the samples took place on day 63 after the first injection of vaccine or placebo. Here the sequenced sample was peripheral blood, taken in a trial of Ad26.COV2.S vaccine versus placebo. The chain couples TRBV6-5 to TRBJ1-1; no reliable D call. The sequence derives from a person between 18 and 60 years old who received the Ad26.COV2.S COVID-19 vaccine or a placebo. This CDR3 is CASSSEMGTEAFF. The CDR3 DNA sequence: TGTGCCAGCAGTTCCGAAATGGGGACTGAAGCTTTCTTT.